Shown below are 20 T cell receptor beta chains from a single sample sequenced in a study of CD8 T cells in Susac syndrome (dated by TCRdb to the late 2010s). Libraries were prepared through the immunoSEQ multiplex PCR assay. RNA was extracted with the RNeasy kit and roughly 0.5 to 1 ug was reverse transcribed using random hexamers. The public reads were run again by TCRdb, first through fastp at Q25 and then through MiXCR, and only productive beta chains were kept. A single entry per CDR3 protein holds the most common genes and DNA from its merged rows. Here the sample has some 300,000 distinct CDR3 sequences; approximately 90% occur a single time. The ten largest clones add up to approximately 0.18% of the sample. The sample comprised CD8+ T cells from PBMCs. The source is a human donor with multiple sclerosis.

The J gene is TRBJ2-5, the V gene TRBV7-9; 13 bases line up with TRBD2. Germline V gene sequence: CDR1 SEHNR, CDR2 FQNEAQ (reference sequence). The V gene end was trimmed by 1 base and the J gene end by 4 bases; junction bases not matched to a gene: 12. This CDR3 contains 19 residues. CDR3 nucleotides: TGTGCCAGCAGCTTAGTGGTCACTAGCGGGGGGGAACCCTCAGAGACCCAGTACTTC. This gives the protein CASSLVVTSGGEPSETQYF.

V is TRBV27 and J is TRBJ2-1, with 13 positions matching TRBD2. Unmatched junction bases numbered 4, after V lost 5 bases and J lost 6 bases. Germline CDR1 and CDR2: MNHEY and SMNVEV (reference sequence). The CDR3 totals 15 residues. The CDR3 nucleotides are TGTGCCAGCAGTAACGGACTAGCGGGAGTCAATGAGCAGTTCTTC. Translated: CASSNGLAGVNEQFF.

The chain combines TRBV4-3 with TRBJ1-2; D possibly corresponds to TRBD1 (6 bases). V dropped 0 bases and J dropped 6 bases, with 11 bases sitting between them. This CDR3 has 14 amino acids. Germline V gene sequence: CDR1 LGHNA, CDR2 YSLEER. The CDR3 DNA is TGCGCCAGCAGCCAAGATGGAGAGGGGGATGGCTACACCTTC. This encodes CASSQDGEGDGYTF.

V gene TRBV3-1 combines with J gene TRBJ2-3; 9 bases agree with TRBD1. There are 24 residues in the CDR3. CDR1 LGHDT and CDR2 YNNKEL come from the germline V gene (reference sequence). The ends lost 3 bases at V and 6 bases at J; junction bases unmatched: 34. CDR3 DNA sequence: TGTGCCAGCAGCCACCCAGTCGGGACAGGGTTAGCCTCCGCCACCGGCAGGGTTACCGATACGCAGTATTTT. Translated: CASSHPVGTGLASATGRVTDTQYF.

On this clonotype itself: A junction end diverges from the germline sequence, so it may reflect a read error. CDR3 protein: CASSPKGRAYNSPLHF. DNA of the CDR3: TGTGCCAGCAGCCCGAAGGGCAGGGCCTATAATTCACCCCTCCATTTT. This chain connects TRBV7-9 to TRBJ1-6; tentative D call: TRBD1 (5 bases). In germline, CDR1 is SEHNR, CDR2 FQNEAQ (reference sequence). The CDR3 is made up of 16 amino acids.

This chain connects TRBV27 to TRBJ1-5; D gene ambiguous. Germline V gene lookup returns CDR1 MNHEY and CDR2 SMNVEV (reference sequence). Trimming removed 5 bases from V and 0 bases from J, with 14 bases in between. CDR3 size: 16 residues. The CDR3 bases are TGTGCCAGCAGTGACCGGGCACAATCTAGCAATCAGCCCCAGCATTTT. Translating it yields CASSDRAQSSNQPQHF.

J is TRBJ2-6 and V is TRBV6-5; possible D gene TRBD2, 6 bases. CDR1 is MNHEY, CDR2 SVGAGI, per germline. The CDR3 sequence is 15 residues long. Trimming cost V 4 bases and J 4 bases, with 11 bases left between them. Here the CDR3 reads CASSSPAGGANVLTF. CDR3 sequence (DNA): TGTGCCAGCAGTTCCCCGGCGGGAGGGGCCAACGTCCTGACTTTC.

The V and J genes are TRBV7-9 and TRBJ1-5, with D maybe TRBD1 (6 bases). Trimming took off 5 bases at V and 4 bases at J, with 15 bases between the two ends. Germline lookup yields CDR1 SEHNR and CDR2 FQNEAQ (reference sequence). There are 15 residues in the CDR3. In nucleotides, the CDR3 is TGTGCCAGCAGCCCCCCGGGACACGATAATCAGCCCCAGCATTTT. It specifies CASSPPGHDNQPQHF.

This rearrangement joins TRBV13 to TRBJ2-3; D possibly uses TRBD1 or TRBD2 (5 bases each). V was cut by 1 base and J by 6 bases, with 14 bases left in between. This CDR3 is 15 amino acids long. The germline gives CDR1 PRHDT, CDR2 FYEKMQ (reference sequence). In nucleotides, the CDR3 is TGTGCCAGCAGCTTAGAGGGGACCGTGGGGGATACGCAGTATTTT. Translating gives CASSLEGTVGDTQYF.

This clonotype was found a few times. The chain recombines TRBV28 with TRBJ2-3; 8 nucleotides line up with TRBD1. CDR1 is MDHEN and CDR2 is SYDVKM in the germline V gene. Germline trimming cut 2 bases from V and 0 bases from J; bases unmatched to any gene: 1. This CDR3 region has 15 residues. The CDR3 sequence: CASSLQGASTDTQYF. The CDR3 nucleotides are TGTGCCAGCAGTTTACAGGGGGCCAGCACAGATACGCAGTATTTT. Combining the CDR3 with reference TRBV28 and TRBJ2-3 gives the whole variable domain DVKVTQSSRYLVKRTGEKVFLECVQDMDHENMFWYRQDPGLGLRLIYFSYDVKMKEKGDIPEGYSVSREKKERFSLILESASTNQTSMYLCASSLQGASTDTQYFGPGTRLTVL.

The chain has TRBV20-1 and TRBJ1-2; D not resolved. Trimming pared 1 base from V and 7 bases from J, leaving 13 bases between. Germline V gives CDR1 DFQATT, CDR2 SNEGSKA (reference sequence). The length of the CDR3 is 13 residues. CDR3 sequence reads: CSARALYTGGYTF. The CDR3, as DNA: TGCAGTGCTAGAGCCCTATACACGGGTGGCTACACCTTC.

The chain employs TRBV7-9 and TRBJ2-5, with unresolved D. This CDR3 is built from 11 residues. The V and J ends lost 5 bases and 4 bases respectively, with 5 bases between them. CDR1 and CDR2 (germline): SEHNR, FQNEAQ (reference sequence). CDR3 bases: TGTGCCAGCAGCCCCCCAGAGACCCAGTACTTC. Translating gives CASSPPETQYF.

V usage is TRBV11-1 and J usage is TRBJ2-2; 7 nucleotides line up with TRBD1. Per germline, CDR1 SGHAT and CDR2 FQDESV (reference sequence). CDR3 size: 15 residues. J gave up 1 base and V 3 bases, and 2 bases lay outside the gene matches. The CDR3, as DNA: TGTGCCAGCAGCTTCTGGACAGGGAACACCGGGGAGCTGTTTTTT. Protein: CASSFWTGNTGELFF.

The CDR3 DNA follows: TGCGCCAGCAGCCAAGATGGGGGGTACACCGGGGAGCTGTTTTTT. Translating it yields CASSQDGGYTGELFF. The V call is TRBV4-3, the J call TRBJ2-2; D is perhaps TRBD2 (6 bases). Looked up from germline, CDR1 is LGHNA and CDR2 is YSLEER. The CDR3 runs 15 residues. V gave up 0 bases and J gave up 3 bases, with 8 bases separating them.

V gene TRBV30 combines with J gene TRBJ1-4; D call uncertain. Trimming left V 0 bases short and J 7 bases short, with 9 bases between. Germline lookup yields CDR1 GTSNPN and CDR2 SVGIG (reference sequence). CDR3 size: 13 residues. CDR3 nucleotides: TGTGCCTGGAGTGTACGGGATGGTGAAAAACTGTTTTTT. Translated, it gives CAWSVRDGEKLFF. The full variable domain, its missing parts supplied by reference TRBV30 and TRBJ1-4, is SQTIHQWPATLVQPVGSPLSLECTVEGTSNPNLYWYRQAAGRGLQLLFYSVGIGQISSEVPQNLSASRPQDRQFILSSKKLLLSDSGFYLCAWSVRDGEKLFFGSGTQLSVL.

The rearrangement links TRBV2 to TRBJ2-7; 7 bases fit TRBD1. J gave up 1 base and V 4 bases, and 7 bases lay outside the gene matches. Per the germline V gene, CDR1 is SNHLY and CDR2 is FYNNEI. This CDR3 contains 15 residues. CDR3 sequence (DNA): TGTGCCAGCAGTGGCCTTGGGACAGAGTCCTACGAGCAGTACTTC. It is translated as CASSGLGTESYEQYF.

This clonotype was observed once. The rearrangement links TRBV5-1 to TRBJ2-7, with 9 bases matching TRBD1. Trimming cost V 5 bases and J 3 bases; bases outside gene matches: 6. CDR3 length: 14 residues. CDR1 and CDR2 (germline): SGHRS, YFSETQ. CDR3 sequence: CASRWTGANYEQYF. The CDR3 DNA sequence: TGCGCCAGCAGATGGACAGGGGCGAACTACGAGCAGTACTTC.

The V gene is TRBV6-6, the J gene TRBJ2-5; no definite D call. Trimming removed 0 bases from V and 2 bases from J, with 10 bases in between. The CDR3 consists of 15 residues. CDR1 MNHNY and CDR2 SVGAGI come from the germline V gene (reference sequence). The CDR3 region is CASSYSGSPQETQYF. The CDR3 DNA reads as TGTGCCAGCAGTTACTCGGGAAGCCCACAAGAGACCCAGTACTTC.

J is TRBJ2-1 and V is TRBV24-1, with 9 bases lining up with TRBD2. The length of the CDR3 is 14 residues. J was trimmed by 2 bases and V by 8 bases; bases with no gene match: 3. Germline lookup yields CDR1 KGHDR and CDR2 SFDVKD. CDR3 residues: CATTAGGPYNEQFF. CDR3 in DNA: TGTGCCACCACCGCGGGAGGGCCCTACAATGAGCAGTTCTTC.

The chain employs TRBV4-3 and TRBJ2-6, with 11 positions matching TRBD2. CDR1 is LGHNA and CDR2 is YSLEER in the germline V gene. The CDR3 contains 20 residues. With V trimmed by 0 bases and J by 3 bases, 10 bases remained unmatched. CDR3 in DNA: TGCGCCAGCAGCCAAGACGACCTTAGCGGGGGGGCCGGTGGGGCCAACGTCCTGACTTTC. It is translated as CASSQDDLSGGAGGANVLTF.